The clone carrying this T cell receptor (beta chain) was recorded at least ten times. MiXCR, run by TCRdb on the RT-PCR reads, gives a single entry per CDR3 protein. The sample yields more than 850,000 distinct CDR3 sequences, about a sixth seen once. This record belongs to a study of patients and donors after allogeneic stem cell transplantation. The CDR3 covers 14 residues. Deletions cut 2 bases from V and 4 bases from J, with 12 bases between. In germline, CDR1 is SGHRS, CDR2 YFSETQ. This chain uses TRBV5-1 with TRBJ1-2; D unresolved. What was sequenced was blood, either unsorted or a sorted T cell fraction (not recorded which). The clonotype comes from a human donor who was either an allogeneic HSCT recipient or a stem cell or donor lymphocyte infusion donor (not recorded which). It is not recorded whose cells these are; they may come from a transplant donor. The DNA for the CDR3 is TGCGCCAGCAGCTTAAGACCCTCCCGCTATGGCTACACCTTC. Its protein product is CASSLRPSRYGYTF.